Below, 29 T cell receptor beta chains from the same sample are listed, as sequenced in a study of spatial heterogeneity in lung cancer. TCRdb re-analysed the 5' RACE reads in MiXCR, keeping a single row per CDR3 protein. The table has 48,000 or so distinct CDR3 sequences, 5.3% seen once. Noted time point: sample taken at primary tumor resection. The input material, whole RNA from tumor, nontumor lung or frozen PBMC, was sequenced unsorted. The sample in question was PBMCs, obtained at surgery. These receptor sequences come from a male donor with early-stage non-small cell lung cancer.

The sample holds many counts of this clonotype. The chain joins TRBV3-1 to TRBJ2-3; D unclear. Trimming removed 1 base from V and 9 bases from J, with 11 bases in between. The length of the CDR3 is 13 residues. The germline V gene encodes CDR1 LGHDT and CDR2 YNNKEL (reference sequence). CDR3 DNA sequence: TGTGCCAGCAGCCAAGCCCCTTGGGCGACGCAGTATTTT. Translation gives CASSQAPWATQYF.

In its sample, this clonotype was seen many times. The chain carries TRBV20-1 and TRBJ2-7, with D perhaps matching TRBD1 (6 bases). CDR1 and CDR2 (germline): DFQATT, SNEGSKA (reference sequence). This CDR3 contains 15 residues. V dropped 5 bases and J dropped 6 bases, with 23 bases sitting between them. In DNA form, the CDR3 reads TGCAGTGCTCCCTCCGGGACACATGACCCTAGCGAGCAGTACTTC. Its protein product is CSAPSGTHDPSEQYF.

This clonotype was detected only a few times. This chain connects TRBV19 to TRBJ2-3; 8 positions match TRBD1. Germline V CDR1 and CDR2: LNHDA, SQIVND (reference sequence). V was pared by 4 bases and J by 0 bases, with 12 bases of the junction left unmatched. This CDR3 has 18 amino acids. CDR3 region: CASSTDRERATSTDTQYF. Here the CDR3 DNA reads TGTGCCAGTAGTACGGACAGGGAAAGAGCAACTAGCACAGATACGCAGTATTTT.

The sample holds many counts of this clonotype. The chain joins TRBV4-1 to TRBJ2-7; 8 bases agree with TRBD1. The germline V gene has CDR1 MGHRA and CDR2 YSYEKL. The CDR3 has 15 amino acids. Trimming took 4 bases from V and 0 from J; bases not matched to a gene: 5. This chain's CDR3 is CASSPWDRSSYEQYF. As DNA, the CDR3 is TGCGCCAGCAGCCCATGGGACAGGAGCTCCTACGAGCAGTACTTC.

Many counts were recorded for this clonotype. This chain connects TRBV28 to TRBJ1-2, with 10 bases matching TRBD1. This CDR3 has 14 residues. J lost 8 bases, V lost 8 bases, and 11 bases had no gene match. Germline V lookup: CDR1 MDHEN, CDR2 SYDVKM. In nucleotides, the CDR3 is TGTGCCAGCGACTTCAGACAGGGGGCTACCGGCTACACCTTC. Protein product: CASDFRQGATGYTF.

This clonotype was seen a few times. The DNA for the CDR3 is TGTGCCAGTAGTATGCGGGACGGATCCTACGAGCAGTACTTC. It translates to CASSMRDGSYEQYF. The chain links TRBV19 to TRBJ2-7; possible D gene TRBD2, 6 bases. The germline V gene encodes CDR1 LNHDA and CDR2 SQIVND (reference sequence). V lost 3 bases to trimming and J lost 1 base, with 10 bases between them. The CDR3 runs 14 residues.

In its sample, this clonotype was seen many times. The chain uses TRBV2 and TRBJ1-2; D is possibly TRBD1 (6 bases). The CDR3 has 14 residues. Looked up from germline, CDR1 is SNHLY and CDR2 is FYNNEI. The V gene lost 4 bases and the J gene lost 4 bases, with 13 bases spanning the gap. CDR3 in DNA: TGTGCCAGCAGTGTTTACGGGGGGGCCTATGGCTACACCTTC. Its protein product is CASSVYGGAYGYTF.

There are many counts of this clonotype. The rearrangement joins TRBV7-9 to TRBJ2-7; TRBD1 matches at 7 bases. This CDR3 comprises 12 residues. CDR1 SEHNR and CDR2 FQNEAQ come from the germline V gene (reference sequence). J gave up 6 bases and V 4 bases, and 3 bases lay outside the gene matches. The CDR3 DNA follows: TGTGCCAGCAGCTCGACAGGGACCGAGCAGTACTTC. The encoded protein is CASSSTGTEQYF.

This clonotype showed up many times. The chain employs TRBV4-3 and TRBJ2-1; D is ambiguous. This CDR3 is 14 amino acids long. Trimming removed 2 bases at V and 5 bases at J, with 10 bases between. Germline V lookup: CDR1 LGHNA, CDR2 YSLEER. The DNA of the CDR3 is TGCGCCAGCAGCCAACTCTCTGGACACAATGAGCAGTTCTTC. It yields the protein CASSQLSGHNEQFF.

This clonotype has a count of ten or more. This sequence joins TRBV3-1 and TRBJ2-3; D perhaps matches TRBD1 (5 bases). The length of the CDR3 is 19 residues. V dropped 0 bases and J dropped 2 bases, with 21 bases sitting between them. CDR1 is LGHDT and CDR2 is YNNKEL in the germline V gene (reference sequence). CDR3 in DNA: TGTGCCAGCAGCCAAGAAGAAGTACGGGTTGGGGCCCCCACAGATACGCAGTATTTT. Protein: CASSQEEVRVGAPTDTQYF.

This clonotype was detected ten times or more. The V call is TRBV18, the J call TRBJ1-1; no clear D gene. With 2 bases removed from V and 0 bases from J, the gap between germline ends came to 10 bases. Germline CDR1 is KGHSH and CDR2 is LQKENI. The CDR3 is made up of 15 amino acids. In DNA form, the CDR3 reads TGTGCCAGCTCACCAGGGGTCGGCATGAACACTGAAGCTTTCTTT. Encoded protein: CASSPGVGMNTEAFF.

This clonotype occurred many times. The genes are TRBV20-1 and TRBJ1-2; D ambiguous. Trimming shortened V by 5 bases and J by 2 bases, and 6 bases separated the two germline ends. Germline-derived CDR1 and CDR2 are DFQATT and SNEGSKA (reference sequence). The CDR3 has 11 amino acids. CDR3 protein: CSALYNYGYTF. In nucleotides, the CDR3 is TGCAGTGCTCTCTACAACTATGGCTACACCTTC.

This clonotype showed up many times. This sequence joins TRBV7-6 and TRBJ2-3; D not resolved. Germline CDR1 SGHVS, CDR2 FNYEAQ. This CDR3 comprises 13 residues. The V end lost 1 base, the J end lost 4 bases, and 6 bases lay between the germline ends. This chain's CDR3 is CASSLDRADTQYF. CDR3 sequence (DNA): TGTGCCAGCAGCTTAGATAGGGCAGATACGCAGTATTTT.

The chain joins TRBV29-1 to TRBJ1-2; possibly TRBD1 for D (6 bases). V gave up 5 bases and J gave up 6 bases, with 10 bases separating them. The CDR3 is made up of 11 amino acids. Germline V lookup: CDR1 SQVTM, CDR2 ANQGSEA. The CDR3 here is CSVLGANGYTF. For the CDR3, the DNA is TGCAGCGTTCTGGGGGCCAATGGCTACACCTTC.

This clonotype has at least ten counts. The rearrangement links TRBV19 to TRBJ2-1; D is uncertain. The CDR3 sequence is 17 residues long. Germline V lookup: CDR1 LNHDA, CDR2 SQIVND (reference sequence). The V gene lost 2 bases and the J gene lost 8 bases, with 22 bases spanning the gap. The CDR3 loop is CASSISPRSGLGDEQFF. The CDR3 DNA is TGTGCCAGTAGTATATCTCCGAGAAGTGGCCTTGGCGATGAGCAGTTCTTC.

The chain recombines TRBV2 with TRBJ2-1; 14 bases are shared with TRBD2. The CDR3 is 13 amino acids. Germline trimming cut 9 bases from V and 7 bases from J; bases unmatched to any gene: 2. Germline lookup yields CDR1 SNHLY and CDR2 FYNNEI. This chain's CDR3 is CARRLAGGNEQFF. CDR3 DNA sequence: TGTGCCAGACGACTAGCGGGAGGGAATGAGCAGTTCTTC.

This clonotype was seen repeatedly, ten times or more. In nucleotides, the CDR3 is TGCAGTGCTAGTTGGGGGCTTGGGGGAGATCCCTACGAGCAGTACTTC. This codes for CSASWGLGGDPYEQYF. V usage is TRBV20-1 and J usage is TRBJ2-7; maybe TRBD1 (6 bases). Trimming took off 3 bases at V and 2 bases at J, with 20 bases between the two ends. This CDR3 spans 16 amino acids. In germline, CDR1 is DFQATT, CDR2 SNEGSKA (reference sequence).

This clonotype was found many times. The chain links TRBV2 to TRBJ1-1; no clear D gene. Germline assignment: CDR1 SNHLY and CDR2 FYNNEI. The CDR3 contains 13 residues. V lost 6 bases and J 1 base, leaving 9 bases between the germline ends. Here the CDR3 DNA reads TGTGCCAGCAGGACCTATAAGAACACTGAAGCTTTCTTT. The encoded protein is CASRTYKNTEAFF.

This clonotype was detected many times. CDR3 coding DNA: TGTGCCAGCCGGGCCGACTCCTACAATGAGCAGTTCTTC. It specifies CASRADSYNEQFF. The V gene is TRBV12-3 or TRBV12-4, the J gene TRBJ2-1; D unclear. V gave up 8 bases and J gave up 0 bases, with 8 bases separating them. CDR3 length: 13 residues.

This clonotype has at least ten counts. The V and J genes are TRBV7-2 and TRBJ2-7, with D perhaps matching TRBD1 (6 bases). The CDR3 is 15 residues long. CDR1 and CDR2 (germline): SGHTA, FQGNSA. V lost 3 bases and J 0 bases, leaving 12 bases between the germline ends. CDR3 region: CASSFQGRSSYEQYF. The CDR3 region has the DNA TGTGCCAGCAGCTTTCAGGGGCGCAGCTCCTACGAGCAGTACTTC.

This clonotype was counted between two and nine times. The DNA for the CDR3 is TGTGCCAGCAGGCCCTGGGAGGGAGACCTCCCGACCCAGTACTTC. Translation: CASRPWEGDLPTQYF. The rearrangement links TRBV6-2 or TRBV6-3 to TRBJ2-5; TRBD2 matches at 7 bases. J gave up 7 bases and V 6 bases, and 14 bases lay outside the gene matches. The CDR3 loop spans 15 amino acids. Per germline, CDR1 MNHEY and CDR2 SVGEGT.

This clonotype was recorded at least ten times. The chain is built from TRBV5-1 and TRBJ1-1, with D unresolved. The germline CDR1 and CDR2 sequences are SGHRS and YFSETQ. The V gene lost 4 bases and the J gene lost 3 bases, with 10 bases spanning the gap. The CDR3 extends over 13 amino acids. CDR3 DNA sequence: TGCGCCAGCAGCGCGGGTTGGGACACTGAAGCTTTCTTT. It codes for CASSAGWDTEAFF.

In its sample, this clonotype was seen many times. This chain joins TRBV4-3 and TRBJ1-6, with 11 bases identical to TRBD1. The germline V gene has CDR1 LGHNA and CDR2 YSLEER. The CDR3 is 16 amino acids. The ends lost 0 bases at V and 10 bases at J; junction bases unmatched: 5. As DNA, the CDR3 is TGCGCCAGCAGCCAAGAACCCGGGACAGGGGGATCACCCCTCCACTTT. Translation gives CASSQEPGTGGSPLHF.

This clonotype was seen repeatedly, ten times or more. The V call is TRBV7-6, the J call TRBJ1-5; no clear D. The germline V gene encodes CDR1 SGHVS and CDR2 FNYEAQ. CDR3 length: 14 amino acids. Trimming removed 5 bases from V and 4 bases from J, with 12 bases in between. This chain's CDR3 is CASSLTEGNQPQHF. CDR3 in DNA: TGTGCCAGCAGCCTCACGGAAGGGAATCAGCCCCAGCATTTT.

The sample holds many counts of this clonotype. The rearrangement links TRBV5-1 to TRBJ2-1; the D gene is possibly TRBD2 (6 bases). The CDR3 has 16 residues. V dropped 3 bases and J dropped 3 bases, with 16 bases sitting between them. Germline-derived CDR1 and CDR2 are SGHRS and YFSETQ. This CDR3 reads CASSSLTAGDYNEQFF. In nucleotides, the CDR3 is TGCGCCAGCAGCTCCCTGACAGCGGGCGACTACAATGAGCAGTTCTTC.

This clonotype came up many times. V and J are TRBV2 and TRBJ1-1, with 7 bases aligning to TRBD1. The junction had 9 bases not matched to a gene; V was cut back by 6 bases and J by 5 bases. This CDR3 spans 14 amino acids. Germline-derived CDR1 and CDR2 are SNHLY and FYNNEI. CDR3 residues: CASSLLAGGTEAFF. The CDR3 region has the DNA TGTGCCAGCAGCCTATTGGCAGGGGGTACTGAAGCTTTCTTT.

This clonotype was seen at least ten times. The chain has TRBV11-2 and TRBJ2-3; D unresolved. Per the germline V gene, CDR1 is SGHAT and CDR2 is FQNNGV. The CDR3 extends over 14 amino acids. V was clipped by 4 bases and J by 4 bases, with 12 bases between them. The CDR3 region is CASSSWALPDTQYF. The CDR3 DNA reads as TGTGCCAGCAGCTCCTGGGCGCTACCAGATACGCAGTATTTT. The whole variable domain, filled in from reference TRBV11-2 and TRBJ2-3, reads EAGVAQSPRYKIIEKRQSVAFWCNPISGHATLYWYQQILGQGPKLLIQFQNNGVVDDSQLPKDRFSAERLKGVDSTLKIQPAKLEDSAVYLCASSSWALPDTQYFGPGTRLTVL.

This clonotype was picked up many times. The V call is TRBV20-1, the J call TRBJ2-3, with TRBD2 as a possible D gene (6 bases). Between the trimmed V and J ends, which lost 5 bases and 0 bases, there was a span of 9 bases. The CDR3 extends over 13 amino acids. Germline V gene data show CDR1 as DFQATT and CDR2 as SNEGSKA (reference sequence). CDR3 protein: CSARGSSTDTQYF. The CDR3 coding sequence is TGCAGTGCTCGGGGGTCTAGCACAGATACGCAGTATTTT.

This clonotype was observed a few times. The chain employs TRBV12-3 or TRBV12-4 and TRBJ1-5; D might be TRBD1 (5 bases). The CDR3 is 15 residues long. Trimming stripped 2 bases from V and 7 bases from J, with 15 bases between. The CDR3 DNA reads TGTGCCAGCAGTTTATCGGGGGGTTTGGACCAGCCCCAGCATTTT. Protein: CASSLSGGLDQPQHF.